The clone carrying this TCR beta chain was seen a single time. The data were taken from a study of technical replicates of blood from a few donors. Germline V gene lookup returns CDR1 SGHAT and CDR2 FQNNGV. V dropped 5 bases and J dropped 8; count of bases not matched to a gene: 12. CDR3 size: 16 residues. The repertoire was sequenced with immunoSEQ multiplex PCR; TCRdb's copy has only in-frame clones and lacks some. The data contain about 71,000 clones, more than 90% of them seen just once; the ten biggest clones take up 0.41%. This TCR was recovered from a human donor in good health. Sequencing was carried out using T cells isolated from PBMCs. This chain links TRBV11-2 with TRBJ2-2; 9 nucleotides align to TRBD1. CDR3 bases: TGTGCCAGCAGCCCACCGGGACAGGGTTTATTAGGGGAGCTGTTTTTT. Translated: CASSPPGQGLLGELFF.